This T cell receptor beta chain was identified in a study of CD8 T cells in Susac syndrome. TCR beta sequences were obtained from blood CD8+ and CD4+ T cells. The patients who served as multiple sclerosis controls were treatment-naive and had stable or active relapsing-remitting disease that fulfilled the revised McDonald criteria. TEMRA cells were enriched by FACS, and CD4+ and CD8+ T cells were negatively isolated. When the RNA was reverse transcribed, random hexamers were used with an input of roughly 0.5 to 1 ug. A single record per CDR3 protein comes from TCRdb applying MiXCR to the immunoSEQ multiplex PCR reads. The repertoire includes about 400,000 distinct CDR3 sequences, more than 80% of them detected once, and approximately 0.12% sits in the top ten. The CDR3 spans 17 residues. Trimming removed 1 base from V and 2 bases from J, with 18 bases in between. CDR1 is SGHVS, CDR2 FQNEAQ, per germline.

The sequencing input was CD8+ T cells from PBMCs. The TCR was taken from a human donor with multiple sclerosis. The rearrangement uses TRBV7-8 and TRBJ2-7; the D gene is possibly TRBD1 (6 bases). The DNA of the CDR3 is TGTGCCAGCAGCTTAGTAGCCACAGGGTCCCTCGCCTACGAGCAGTACTTC. It codes for CASSLVATGSLAYEQYF.